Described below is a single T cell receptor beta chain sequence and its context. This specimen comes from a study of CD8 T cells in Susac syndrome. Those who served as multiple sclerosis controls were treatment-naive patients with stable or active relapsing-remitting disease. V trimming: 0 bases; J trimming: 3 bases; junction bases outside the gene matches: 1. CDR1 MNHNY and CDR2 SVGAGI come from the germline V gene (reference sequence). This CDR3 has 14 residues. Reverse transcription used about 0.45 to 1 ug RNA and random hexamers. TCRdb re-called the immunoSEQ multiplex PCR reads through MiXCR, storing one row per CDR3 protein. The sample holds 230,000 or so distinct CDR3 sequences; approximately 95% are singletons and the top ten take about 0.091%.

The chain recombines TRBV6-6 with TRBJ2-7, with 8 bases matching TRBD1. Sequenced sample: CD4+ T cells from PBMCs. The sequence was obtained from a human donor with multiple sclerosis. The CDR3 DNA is TGTGCCAGCAGTTACTCTACAGGGGGCTACGAGCAGTACTTC. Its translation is CASSYSTGGYEQYF.